The 31 T cell receptor beta chains below were found in one sample sequenced in a study of T cells expressing NK-cell markers (dated by TCRdb to about 2020). Library creation used 5' RACE. The reads were generated on an Illumina HiSeq 2000. Reprocessed by TCRdb, the reads give a single entry per CDR3 protein sequence, without DNA. This sample's listing comprises 350,000 to 500,000 distinct CDR3 sequences. The ten largest clones represent 7.3% of the sample. The sample consisted of blood T cells: a sorted CD56 or NKG2C T cell subset, CD4+ or CD8+ T cells, or bulk PBMC T cells (not recorded which). The receptors originated from a woman aged 18 to 75 in good health.

The genes are TRBV30 and TRBJ1-2; TCRdb returns TRBD1, unconfirmable since there is no DNA. The germline V gene has CDR1 GTSNPN and CDR2 SVGIG (reference sequence). The CDR3 runs 13 residues. Here the CDR3 reads CAWSVGAAYGYTF.

The J gene is TRBJ1-5, the V gene TRBV4-2; TCRdb designates TRBD1, a call that cannot be tested without DNA. CDR3 length equals 19 residues. Germline V gives CDR1 LGHNA, CDR2 YNFKEQ. CDR3 residues: CASSQVRYRGRLIYQPQHF.

The chain combines TRBV4-3 with TRBJ2-7; TCRdb selects TRBD2, and the lack of DNA leaves this call unchecked. This CDR3 has 16 amino acids. Germline V CDR1 and CDR2: LGHNA, YSLEER. The CDR3: CASSQENSGLSYEQYF.

This chain uses TRBV20-1 with TRBJ2-3; TCRdb's assignment of TRBD1 cannot be checked, as there is no DNA. This CDR3 has 13 residues. CDR1 and CDR2 (germline): DFQATT, SNEGSKA (reference sequence). The CDR3 spells CSARGGSSDTQYF.

This chain connects TRBV7-2 to TRBJ1-2; checking the TCRdb D call of TRBD1 is not possible without DNA. Germline lookup yields CDR1 SGHTA and CDR2 FQGNSA. The CDR3 contains 13 residues. The CDR3 is CASSLDGRYGYTF.

The CDR3: CSVVGLTNYGYTF. The chain links TRBV29-1 to TRBJ1-2. CDR1 SQVTM and CDR2 ANQGSEA come from the germline V gene. CDR3 length: 13 amino acids.

This chain's CDR3 is CASSFPGAGTGELFF. This chain links TRBV27 with TRBJ2-2; no DNA is available, so the TRBD1 call from TCRdb remains unchecked. Germline values: CDR1 MNHEY, CDR2 SMNVEV (reference sequence). CDR3 length: 15 amino acids.

J is TRBJ1-2 and V is TRBV21-1. TRBV21-1 is deemed a pseudogene. CDR3 length: 15 residues. CDR3: CASSKARSANYGYTF.

This chain uses TRBV20-1 with TRBJ2-1; TCRdb proposes TRBD1, but this gene call is untestable without DNA. CDR1 and CDR2 from the germline V gene are DFQATT and SNEGSKA (reference sequence). CDR3 length equals 14 residues. The CDR3 spells CSATGGGAYNEQFF.

This chain uses TRBV20-1 with TRBJ1-5. The germline V gene has CDR1 DFQATT and CDR2 SNEGSKA (reference sequence). The CDR3 consists of 13 residues. CDR3 protein: CSARGGGNQPQHF.

This chain links TRBV12-3 or TRBV12-4 with TRBJ1-1. The CDR3 length is 13 residues. The CDR3 sequence: CASREGGNTEAFF.

J is TRBJ2-1 and V is TRBV20-1; TCRdb reports TRBD1, a call that lacks DNA to check it against. Germline V gene lookup returns CDR1 DFQATT and CDR2 SNEGSKA (reference sequence). The CDR3 loop spans 12 amino acids. The CDR3 spells CSASSTGVEQFF.

The chain is built from TRBV29-1 and TRBJ2-7; the TRBD1 assignment by TCRdb is unverifiable without DNA. The CDR3 sequence is 15 residues long. Germline V gene sequence: CDR1 SQVTM, CDR2 ANQGSEA. CDR3 sequence reads: CSVQRQGRFSYEQYF.

The chain carries TRBV20-1 and TRBJ2-3; the D call from TCRdb, TRBD2, cannot be confirmed without DNA. The germline V gene encodes CDR1 DFQATT and CDR2 SNEGSKA (reference sequence). This CDR3 spans 16 amino acids. The CDR3 loop is CSARGLIAGSTDTQYF.

Here the CDR3 reads CASTPDRVVYTGELFF. This chain joins TRBV5-1 and TRBJ2-2; the TCRdb D gene call, TRBD1, has no DNA to confirm it. The CDR3 contains 16 residues. The germline V gene has CDR1 SGHRS and CDR2 YFSETQ.

The chain uses TRBV20-1 and TRBJ2-7; the D gene TCRdb calls, TRBD2, cannot be checked with no DNA. The length of the CDR3 is 16 residues. Germline-derived CDR1 and CDR2 are DFQATT and SNEGSKA (reference sequence). CDR3 sequence: CSARTSGSGSSYEQYF.

J is TRBJ2-1 and V is TRBV29-1; without DNA, the TCRdb call of TRBD1 cannot be checked. Germline-derived CDR1 and CDR2 are SQVTM and ANQGSEA. The CDR3 runs to 12 residues. The CDR3 loop is CSVELGTNEQFF.

CDR3 sequence reads: CASSLRLQKGTGELFF. The gene calls are TRBV7-2 and TRBJ2-2; TCRdb lists TRBD2, though no DNA is available to test this call. This CDR3 has 16 residues. CDR1 is SGHTA, CDR2 FQGNSA, per germline.

The J gene is TRBJ1-4, the V gene TRBV7-9. This CDR3 contains 16 residues. The germline gives CDR1 SEHNR, CDR2 FQNEAQ (reference sequence). The CDR3 here is CASSPQTAGLKEKLFF.

The rearrangement links TRBV9 to TRBJ2-3; absent DNA, TCRdb's TRBD2 call cannot be checked. The CDR3 sequence is 18 residues long. Germline V CDR1 and CDR2: SGDLS, YYNGEE. The CDR3 sequence is CASSVGKIAGGPVDTQYF.

CDR3 loop: CASSQDFQNGYTF. The rearrangement joins TRBV4-3 to TRBJ1-2. Per the germline V gene, CDR1 is LGHNA and CDR2 is YSLEER. The CDR3 covers 13 residues.

The chain couples TRBV6-5 to TRBJ1-1. The CDR3 has 16 amino acids. CDR1 is MNHEY and CDR2 is SVGAGI in the germline V gene. The CDR3 here is CASSSHRDSIKNEAFF.

This chain uses TRBV12-3 or TRBV12-4 with TRBJ2-1. This CDR3 has 11 residues. CDR3 in amino acids: CASSYDWGQFF.

V is TRBV24-1 and J is TRBJ2-3; TCRdb names TRBD2, which stays unverified in the absence of DNA. The CDR3 contains 17 residues. Germline CDR1 is KGHDR and CDR2 is SFDVKD. CDR3 sequence: CATSDAVLAGVSDTQYF.

The J gene is TRBJ2-2, the V gene TRBV5-1; TCRdb proposes TRBD2, but this gene call is untestable without DNA. The CDR3 is 15 residues long. Per the germline V gene, CDR1 is SGHRS and CDR2 is YFSETQ. CDR3 in amino acids: CASSPPGTSTGELFF.

This chain joins TRBV19 and TRBJ2-3; the TCRdb D gene call, TRBD2, has no DNA to confirm it. Germline V gene sequence: CDR1 LNHDA, CDR2 SQIVND (reference sequence). CDR3 length equals 20 residues. The CDR3 region is CASTDSHGGSGRAGTDTQYF.

The chain links TRBV7-2 to TRBJ2-7; TCRdb's D call of TRBD2 is untestable without DNA. CDR1 is SGHTA, CDR2 FQGNSA, per germline. There are 15 residues in the CDR3. The CDR3 loop is CASSSQAGTVGEQYF.

The gene calls are TRBV7-9 and TRBJ2-7; no DNA is available, so the TRBD1 call from TCRdb remains unchecked. Germline V lookup: CDR1 SEHNR, CDR2 FQNEAQ (reference sequence). The CDR3 runs to 15 residues. CDR3 residues: CASSPPQGTFDEQYF.

CDR3 amino acids: CASRLQGLTDTQYF. V usage is TRBV3-1 and J usage is TRBJ2-3; the TRBD1 assignment by TCRdb is unverifiable without DNA. The length of the CDR3 is 14 residues. The germline V gene encodes CDR1 LGHDT and CDR2 YNNKEL (reference sequence).

V and J are TRBV7-9 and TRBJ2-1; TCRdb returns TRBD2, unconfirmable since there is no DNA. Per germline, CDR1 SEHNR and CDR2 FQNEAQ (reference sequence). The CDR3 sequence is 16 residues long. CDR3 protein: CASSSPGEGLIYEQFF.

The gene calls are TRBV6-1 and TRBJ1-1; TCRdb gives TRBD1 as the D gene, but with no DNA this cannot be confirmed. This CDR3 has 13 amino acids. Germline V gives CDR1 MNHNS, CDR2 SASEGT. This chain's CDR3 is CASLQGGGTEAFF.